This T cell receptor (beta chain) appears in the sequencing data of a study of T cell responses to AZD1222 COVID-19 vaccine (dated by TCRdb to about 2021). Background on the whole study: AZD1222 recipients whose second dose came at about 4 weeks and those whose second dose came at about 12 weeks were combined into one group, since spike-specific TCR depth and breadth did not differ between the two schedules. TCR sequencing covered 230 to 250 trial participants: some 210 given two doses of AZD1222 and 26 given two doses of MenACWY control vaccine. Trial participants were enrolled by age into 18-55, 56-69 and 70-plus year subgroups, with around 150, 28 and 57 TCR-sequenced participants respectively. Broader findings and caveats from the paper: Most participants were white British and females outnumbered males, and the authors suggested that clonal diversity may have been underestimated. The vaccine-associated CD4 TCRs covered the entire spike protein, and the dominant responses fell in regions 160-218 and 743-854. Because no day 14 peak-response samples were available, repertoires were characterized only after the peak T cell response. Conclusions about previously exposed vaccinees are limited because only 5 or 6 AZD1222 recipients were SARS-CoV-2 seropositive at baseline. Epitopes outside the regions mutated in the B.1.351 and B.1.1.7 variants were reportedly recognized by nearly half of the unique spike-specific TCRs. The 56-69-year group was small, and its depth increase did not reach significance, likely because of low power. After two AZD1222 doses, both the breadth and the depth of spike-specific TCRs were significantly higher than at day 0 and than in MenACWY recipients.

The CDR3 regions of human TCRbeta chains were subjected to immunosequencing. Regarding the original processing steps: Repertoire TCRs were checked for matches against a reference library of SARS-CoV-2-specific TCRs that had been generated using the MIRA antigen-specificity platform. Breadth was defined as the fraction of unique TCRs that were SARS-CoV-2-associated. Depth was defined as the fraction of total T cells that were SARS-CoV-2-associated. Using the MIRA data, each spike-specific TCR was mapped to the spike region that the TCR reacts to and placed in a CD4 or CD8 class. Log10-transformed breadth and depth values were compared by one-way ANOVA with Sidak's multiple comparisons tests. Not all clones reach the TCRdb copy of this immuneACCESS table, which keeps in-frame sequences only. Checked studies attribute under half of the gap to unresolved V genes and leave the rest unexplained. Clone size and the V and J calls come from that table; the DNA yielded D and trimming. The sample records about 130,000 clones, around 90% of which are singletons. 1.5% to 2% of the sample is in the top ten clones.

What the time point label conveys for this sample: baseline before first vaccination. Vaccinee samples were obtained from the UK trials COV001 and COV002, which included a single-blind randomized controlled phase 2/3 trial of AZD1222 (ChAdOx1 nCoV-19) in healthy adults. For TCRbeta chain sequencing, PBMC samples from trial participants were taken at day 0 and at day 28 after the second dose. For this clone: Its antigen is currently not known. Within one base of it there is no much larger clone, and no base qualities were kept.

The sequence derives from an adult in good health. The sequences come from peripheral blood, collected on day 0 of AZD1222 vaccination.

The DNA sequence is as follows: TGCGCCAGCAGCTTGCTCTTCGGAGGGGAGACCCAGTACTTC. Translation gives CASSLLFGGETQYF. The rearrangement joined TRBV5-1 to TRBJ2-5, with TRBD2 perhaps the D gene, on 6 matching bases. The germline V gene sets CDR1 to SGHRS and CDR2 to YFSETQ. From cysteine to phenylalanine, the CDR3 is 14 amino acids long. The DNA shown is the 42-base CDR3, in frame from base 1. Trimming takes 1 base from V and 5 bases from J, and the germline ends sit 12 bases apart.